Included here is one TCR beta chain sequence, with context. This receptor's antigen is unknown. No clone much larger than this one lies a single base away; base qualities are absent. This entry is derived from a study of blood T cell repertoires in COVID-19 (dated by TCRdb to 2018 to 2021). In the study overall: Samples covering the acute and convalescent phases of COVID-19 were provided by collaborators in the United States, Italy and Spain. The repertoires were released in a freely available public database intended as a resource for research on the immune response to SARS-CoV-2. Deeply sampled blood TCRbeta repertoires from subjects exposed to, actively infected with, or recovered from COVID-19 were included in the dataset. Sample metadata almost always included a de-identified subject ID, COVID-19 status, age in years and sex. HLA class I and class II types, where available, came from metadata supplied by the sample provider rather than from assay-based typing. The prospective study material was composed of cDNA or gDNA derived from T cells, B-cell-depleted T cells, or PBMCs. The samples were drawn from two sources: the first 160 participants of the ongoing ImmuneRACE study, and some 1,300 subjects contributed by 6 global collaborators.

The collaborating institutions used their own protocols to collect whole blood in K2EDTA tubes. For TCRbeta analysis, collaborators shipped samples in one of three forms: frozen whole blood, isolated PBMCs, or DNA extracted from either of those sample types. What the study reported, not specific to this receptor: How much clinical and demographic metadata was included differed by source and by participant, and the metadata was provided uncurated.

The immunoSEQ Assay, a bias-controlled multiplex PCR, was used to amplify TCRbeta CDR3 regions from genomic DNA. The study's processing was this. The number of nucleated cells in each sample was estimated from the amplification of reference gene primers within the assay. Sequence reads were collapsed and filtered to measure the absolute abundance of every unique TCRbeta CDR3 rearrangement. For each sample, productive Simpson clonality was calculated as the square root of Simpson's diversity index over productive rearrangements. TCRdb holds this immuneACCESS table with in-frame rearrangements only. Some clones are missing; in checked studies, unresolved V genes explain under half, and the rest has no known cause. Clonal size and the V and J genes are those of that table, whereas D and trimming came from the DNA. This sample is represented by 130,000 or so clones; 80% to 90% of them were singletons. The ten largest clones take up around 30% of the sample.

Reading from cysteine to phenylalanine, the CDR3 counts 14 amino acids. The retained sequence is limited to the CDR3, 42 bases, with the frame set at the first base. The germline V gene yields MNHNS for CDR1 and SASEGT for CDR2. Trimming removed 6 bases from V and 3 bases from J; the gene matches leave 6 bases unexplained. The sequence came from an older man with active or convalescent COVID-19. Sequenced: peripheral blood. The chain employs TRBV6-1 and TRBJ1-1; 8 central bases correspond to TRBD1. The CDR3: CASSLTGVDTEAFF. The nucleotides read TGTGCCAGCAGCTTGACAGGGGTGGACACTGAAGCTTTCTTT.